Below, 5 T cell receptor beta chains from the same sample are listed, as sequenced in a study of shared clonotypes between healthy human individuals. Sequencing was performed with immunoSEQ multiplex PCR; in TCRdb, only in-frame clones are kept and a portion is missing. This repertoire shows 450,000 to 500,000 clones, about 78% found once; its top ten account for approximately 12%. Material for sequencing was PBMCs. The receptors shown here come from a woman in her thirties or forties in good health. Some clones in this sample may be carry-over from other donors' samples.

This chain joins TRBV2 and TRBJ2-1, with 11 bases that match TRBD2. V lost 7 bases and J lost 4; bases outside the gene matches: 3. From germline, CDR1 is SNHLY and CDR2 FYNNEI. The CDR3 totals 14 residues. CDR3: CASKGTSGYNEQFF. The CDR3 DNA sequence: TGTGCCAGCAAAGGGACTAGCGGATACAATGAGCAGTTCTTC.

CDR3 coding DNA: TGTGCCAGCATTCCGACAGGGGGCCTAAATGAGCAGTTCTTC. Its translation is CASIPTGGLNEQFF. The chain has TRBV7-2 and TRBJ2-1, with TRBD1 matching over 10 bases. CDR1 and CDR2 (germline): SGHTA, FQGNSA. The V gene end was trimmed by 7 bases and the J gene end by 7 bases; junction bases not matched to a gene: 7. The CDR3 is 14 residues long.

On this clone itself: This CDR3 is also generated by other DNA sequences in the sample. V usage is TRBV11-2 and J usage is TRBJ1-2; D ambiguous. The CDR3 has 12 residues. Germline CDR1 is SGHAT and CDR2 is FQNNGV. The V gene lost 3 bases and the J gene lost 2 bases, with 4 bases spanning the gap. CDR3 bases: TGTGCCAGCAGCTTTAGGAACTATGGCTACACCTTC. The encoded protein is CASSFRNYGYTF.

The CDR3 DNA is TGTGCCAGCAGCCCTAGACTAGCGGGACACAATGAGCAGTTCTTC. As protein: CASSPRLAGHNEQFF. The chain carries TRBV9 and TRBJ2-1; TRBD2 agrees at 11 bases. The ends lost 4 bases at V and 5 bases at J; junction bases unmatched: 5. CDR1 and CDR2 (germline): SGDLS, YYNGEE. The CDR3 extends over 15 amino acids. The variable domain in full, completed from reference TRBV9 and TRBJ2-1, reads DSGVTQTPKHLITATGQRVTLRCSPRSGDLSVYWYQQSLDQGLQFLIQYYNGEERAKGNILERFSAQQFPDLHSELNLSSLELGDSALYFCASSPRLAGHNEQFFGPGTRLTVL.

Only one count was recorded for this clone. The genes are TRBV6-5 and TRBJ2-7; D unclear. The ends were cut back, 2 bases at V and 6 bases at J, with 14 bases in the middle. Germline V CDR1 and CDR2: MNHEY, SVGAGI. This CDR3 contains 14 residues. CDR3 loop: CASSYQPSRGEQYF. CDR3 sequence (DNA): TGTGCCAGCAGTTACCAACCCTCTAGAGGCGAGCAGTACTTC.